Presented here are 3 T cell receptor beta chains from one specimen sequenced in a study of PD-1 blockade in classical Hodgkin lymphoma. Produced via immunoSEQ multiplex PCR; TCRdb's table is partial and in-frame only. The profile covers 8,000 or so clones, with about 86% appearing a single time and about 20% taken by the ten largest. After autologous stem cell transplantation all patients relapsed, and prior brentuximab vedotin exposure differed between cohorts. PBMCs, once thawed, yielded CD8+ T cells isolated by magnetic negative selection. The sequencing used CD8+ T cells from blood, collected at baseline. The receptors shown here come from a human donor with classical Hodgkin lymphoma.

V is TRBV5-6 and J is TRBJ2-7, with a tentative D call TRBD1 (5 bases). The ends were cut back, 0 bases at V and 7 bases at J, with 14 bases in the middle. CDR3 length: 14 residues. Germline values: CDR1 SGHDT, CDR2 YYEEEE. The CDR3 bases are TGTGCCAGCAGCTTGGCTACAGGCCTGGGGGAGCAGTACTTC. This encodes CASSLATGLGEQYF. The variable domain in full, completed from reference TRBV5-6 and TRBJ2-7, reads DAGVTQSPTHLIKTRGQQVTLRCSPKSGHDTVSWYQQALGQGPQFIFQYYEEEERQRGNFPDRFSGHQFPNYSSELNVNALLLGDSALYLCASSLATGLGEQYFGPGTRLTVT.

The rearrangement joins TRBV28 to TRBJ2-7; tentative D call: TRBD1 (6 bases). This CDR3 region has 15 residues. V was pared by 1 base and J by 5 bases, with 15 bases between. Germline CDR1 MDHEN, CDR2 SYDVKM. The chain's CDR3 is CASSLYVRGIHEQYF. CDR3 nucleotides: TGTGCCAGCAGTTTATATGTCAGGGGAATCCACGAGCAGTACTTC.

The V gene is TRBV7-6, the J gene TRBJ2-2; 10 positions agree with TRBD1. Germline V gene data show CDR1 as SGHVS and CDR2 as FNYEAQ. The CDR3 sequence is 18 residues long. V was pared by 5 bases and J by 4 bases, with 13 bases of the junction left unmatched. CDR3 residues: CASSHYAGTGDGTGELFF. The CDR3 bases are TGTGCCAGCAGCCATTACGCCGGGACAGGGGATGGCACCGGGGAGCTGTTTTTT.